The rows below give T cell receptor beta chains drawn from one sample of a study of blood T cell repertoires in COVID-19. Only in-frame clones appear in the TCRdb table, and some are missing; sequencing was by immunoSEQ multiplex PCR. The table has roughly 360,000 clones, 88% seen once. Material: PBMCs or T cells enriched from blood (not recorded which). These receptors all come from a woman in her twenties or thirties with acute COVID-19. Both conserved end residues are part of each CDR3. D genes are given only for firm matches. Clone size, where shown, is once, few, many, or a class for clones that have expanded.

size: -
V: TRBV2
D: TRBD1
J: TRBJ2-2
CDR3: CASSVSRTGLGELFF
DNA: TGTGCCAGCAGTGTTTCCCGGACAGGGCTCGGGGAGCTGTTTTTT

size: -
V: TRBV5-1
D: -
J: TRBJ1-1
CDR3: CASSLTKGYLDTEAFF
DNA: TGCGCCAGCTCTCTAACGAAGGGGTATCTGGACACTGAAGCTTTCTTT

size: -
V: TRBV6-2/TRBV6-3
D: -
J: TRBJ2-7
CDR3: CASSRSYEQYF
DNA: TGTGCCAGCAGCCGTTCGTACGAGCAGTACTTC

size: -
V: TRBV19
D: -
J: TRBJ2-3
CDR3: CASSRRGGTDTQYF
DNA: TGTGCCAGTAGTCGGAGGGGCGGGACAGATACGCAGTATTTT

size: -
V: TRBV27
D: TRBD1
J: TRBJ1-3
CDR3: CASSPIPDRGLGNTIYF
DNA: TGTGCCAGCAGTCCGATACCGGACAGGGGGCTTGGAAACACCATATATTTT

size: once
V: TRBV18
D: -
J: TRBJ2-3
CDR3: CASSPPGTDTQYF
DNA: TGTGCCAGCTCACCCCCCGGCACAGATACGCAGTATTTT

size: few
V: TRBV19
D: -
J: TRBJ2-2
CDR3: CASSLRVAGELFF
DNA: TGTGCCAGTAGTCTCAGGGTTGCCGGGGAGCTGTTTTTT

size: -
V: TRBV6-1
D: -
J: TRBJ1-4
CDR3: CASSEGESPPGKLFF
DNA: TGTGCCAGCAGTGAAGGAGAGTCCCCGCCGGGGAAACTGTTTTTT

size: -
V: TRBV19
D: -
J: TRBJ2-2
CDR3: CASSIDVLRAGTGELFF
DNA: TGTGCCAGTAGTATAGATGTTCTAAGGGCAGGGACCGGGGAGCTGTTTTTT

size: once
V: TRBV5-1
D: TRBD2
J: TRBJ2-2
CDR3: CASSLSGGVVTGELFF
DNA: TGCGCCAGCAGCTTGTCGGGAGGGGTCGTCACCGGGGAGCTGTTTTTT

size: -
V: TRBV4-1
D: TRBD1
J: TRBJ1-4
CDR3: CASSQGQGSNEKLFF
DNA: TGCGCCAGCAGCCAAGGACAGGGATCTAATGAAAAACTGTTTTTT

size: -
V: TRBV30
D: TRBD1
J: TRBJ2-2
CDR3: CAWSGQGSAGELFF
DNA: TGTGCCTGGAGCGGACAGGGTTCGGCCGGGGAGCTGTTTTTT

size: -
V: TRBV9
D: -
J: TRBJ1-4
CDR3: CASSWGATNEKLFF
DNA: TGTGCCAGCAGCTGGGGAGCAACTAATGAAAAACTGTTTTTT

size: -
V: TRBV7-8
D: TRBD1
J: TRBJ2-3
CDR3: CASSLDRGTDTQYF
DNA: TGTGCCAGCAGCTTAGACAGGGGGACAGATACGCAGTATTTT

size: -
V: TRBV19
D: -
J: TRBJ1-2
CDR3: CASSMVIAGGNYGYTF
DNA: TGTGCCAGTAGTATGGTTATAGCGGGGGGAAACTATGGCTACACCTTC

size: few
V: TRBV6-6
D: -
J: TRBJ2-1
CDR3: CASSYGADEQFF
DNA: TGTGCCAGCAGTTACGGGGCAGACGAGCAGTTCTTC

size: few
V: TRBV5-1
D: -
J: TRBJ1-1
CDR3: CASSLTANTEAFF
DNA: TGCGCCAGCAGCCTTACAGCGAACACTGAAGCTTTCTTT

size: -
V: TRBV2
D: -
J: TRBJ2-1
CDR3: CASSAGISSYNEQFF
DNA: TGTGCCAGCAGTGCAGGGATCAGCTCCTACAATGAGCAGTTCTTC

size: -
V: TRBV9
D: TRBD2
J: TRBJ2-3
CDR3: CASSVGPSGGSTDTQYF
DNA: TGTGCCAGCAGCGTAGGGCCCAGCGGGGGGTCCACAGATACGCAGTATTTT

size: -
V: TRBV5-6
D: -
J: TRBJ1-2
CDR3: CASSTDRSHGYTF
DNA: TGTGCCAGCAGCACTGACAGGAGTCACGGCTACACCTTC

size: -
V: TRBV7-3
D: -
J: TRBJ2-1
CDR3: CASSLTIDNEQFF
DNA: TGTGCCAGCAGCTTAACGATAGACAATGAGCAGTTCTTC

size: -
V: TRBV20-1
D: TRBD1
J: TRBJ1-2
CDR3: CSASTGQSYGYTF
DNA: TGCAGTGCTAGTACGGGACAGTCCTATGGCTACACCTTC

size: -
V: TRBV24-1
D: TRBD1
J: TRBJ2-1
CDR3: CATSDVQGNYNEQFF
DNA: TGTGCCACCAGTGATGTACAGGGGAACTACAATGAGCAGTTCTTC

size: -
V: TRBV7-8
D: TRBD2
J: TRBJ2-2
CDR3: CASSLARGGRDTGELFF
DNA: TGTGCCAGCAGCTTAGCGCGGGGGGGCCGGGACACCGGGGAGCTGTTTTTT

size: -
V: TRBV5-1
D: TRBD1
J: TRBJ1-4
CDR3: CASSPRGQVVEKNEKLFF
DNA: TGCGCCAGCAGCCCCCGCGGACAGGTGGTTGAAAAAAATGAAAAACTGTTTTTT

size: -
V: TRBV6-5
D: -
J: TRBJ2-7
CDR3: CASIGQRTQYF
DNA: TGTGCCAGCATCGGACAGCGGACTCAGTACTTC

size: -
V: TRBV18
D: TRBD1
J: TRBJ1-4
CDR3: CASSGDSGANEKLFF
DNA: TGTGCCAGCTCCGGGGACAGCGGAGCTAATGAAAAACTGTTTTTT

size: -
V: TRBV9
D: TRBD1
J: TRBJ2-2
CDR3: CASSTHRGETGELFF
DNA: TGTGCCAGCAGCACTCACAGGGGGGAGACCGGGGAGCTGTTTTTT

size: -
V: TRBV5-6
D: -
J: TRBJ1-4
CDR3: CASSETGSPNEKLFF
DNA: TGTGCCAGCAGCGAAACAGGGTCGCCTAATGAAAAACTGTTTTTT

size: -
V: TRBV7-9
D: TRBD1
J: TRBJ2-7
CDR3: CASSSLRDRVPVHYEQYF
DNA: TGTGCCAGCAGCTCCCTCCGGGACAGGGTACCGGTTCACTACGAGCAGTACTTC

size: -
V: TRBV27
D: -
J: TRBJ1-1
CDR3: CATRTWTTTNTEAFF
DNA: TGTGCCACCCGGACCTGGACAACTACGAACACTGAAGCTTTCTTT

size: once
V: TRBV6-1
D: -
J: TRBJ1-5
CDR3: CASSEIRVSNQPQHF
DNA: TGTGCCAGCAGTGAAATTCGAGTTAGCAATCAGCCCCAGCATTTT

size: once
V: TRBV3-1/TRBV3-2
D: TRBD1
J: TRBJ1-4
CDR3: CASSQDRGEKLFF
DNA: TGTGCCAGCAGCCAGGACAGGGGTGAAAAACTGTTTTTT

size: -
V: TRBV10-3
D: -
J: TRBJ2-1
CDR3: CAIQGMSYNEQFF
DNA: TGTGCCATCCAGGGGATGTCCTACAATGAGCAGTTCTTC

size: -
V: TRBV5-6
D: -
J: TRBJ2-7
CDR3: CASSLGRSYEQYF
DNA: TGTGCCAGCAGCTTGGGGAGGTCCTACGAGCAGTACTTC

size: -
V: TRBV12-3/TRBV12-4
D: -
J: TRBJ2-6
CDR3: CASGDRANVLTF
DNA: TGTGCCAGCGGGGACAGGGCCAACGTCCTGACTTTC

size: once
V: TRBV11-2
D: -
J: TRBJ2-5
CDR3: CASSLVGQGETQYF
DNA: TGTGCCAGCAGCTTAGTAGGGCAGGGAGAGACCCAGTACTTC

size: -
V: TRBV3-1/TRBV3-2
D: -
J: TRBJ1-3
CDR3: CASSHRGPLRSGNTIYF
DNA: TGTGCCAGCAGCCACCGAGGGCCCTTACGCTCTGGAAACACCATATATTTT

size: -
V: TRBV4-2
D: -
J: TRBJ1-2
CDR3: CASSQDLTVTYGYTF
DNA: TGTGCCAGCAGCCAAGATCTGACAGTTACATATGGCTACACCTTC

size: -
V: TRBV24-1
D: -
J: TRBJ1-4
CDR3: CATSDWAGGGALEKLFF
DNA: TGTGCCACCAGTGATTGGGCCGGCGGGGGCGCCTTGGAAAAACTGTTTTTT

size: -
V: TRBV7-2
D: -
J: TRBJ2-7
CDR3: CASSLSEVYEQYF
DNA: TGTGCCAGCAGCTTATCGGAGGTGTACGAGCAGTACTTC

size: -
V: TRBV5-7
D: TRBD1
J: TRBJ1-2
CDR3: CASRPGQGVEGYGYTF
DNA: TGTGCCAGCAGGCCTGGACAGGGAGTGGAGGGCTATGGCTACACCTTC

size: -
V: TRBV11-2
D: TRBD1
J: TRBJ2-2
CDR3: CASSSRTGAAGELFF
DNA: TGTGCCAGCAGCTCTAGGACAGGGGCCGCCGGGGAGCTGTTTTTT

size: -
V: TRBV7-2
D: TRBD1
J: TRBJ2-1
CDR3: CASRQGPIYNEQFF
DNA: TGTGCCAGCAGACAGGGGCCAATCTACAATGAGCAGTTCTTC

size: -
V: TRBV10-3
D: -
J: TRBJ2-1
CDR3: CAISGVGPYNEQFF
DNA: TGTGCCATCAGTGGCGTGGGCCCCTACAATGAGCAGTTCTTC

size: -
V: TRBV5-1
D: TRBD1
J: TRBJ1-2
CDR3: CASSGGTGDYGYTF
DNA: TGCGCCAGCAGCGGTGGGACAGGGGACTATGGCTACACCTTC

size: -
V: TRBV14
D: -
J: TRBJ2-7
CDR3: CASSQDGGSLSYEQYF
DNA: TGTGCCAGCAGCCAAGACGGCGGATCACTATCATACGAGCAGTACTTC

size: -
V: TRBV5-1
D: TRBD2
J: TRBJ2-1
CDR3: CASSPGTSGGNEQFF
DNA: TGCGCCAGCAGCCCAGGGACTAGCGGGGGCAATGAGCAGTTCTTC

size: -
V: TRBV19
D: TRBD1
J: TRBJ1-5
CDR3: CASHRGSSNQPQHF
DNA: TGTGCCAGCCACAGGGGTAGTAGCAATCAGCCCCAGCATTTT

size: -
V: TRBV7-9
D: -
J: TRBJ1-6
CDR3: CASSQTDSYNSPLHF
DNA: TGTGCCAGCAGCCAGACAGACTCCTATAATTCACCCCTCCACTTT

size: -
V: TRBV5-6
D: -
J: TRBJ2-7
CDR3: CASSLLSTQQYF
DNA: TGTGCCAGCAGCTTACTTTCTACGCAGCAGTACTTC

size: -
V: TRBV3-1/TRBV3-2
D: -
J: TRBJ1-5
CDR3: CASSQEGGVRNQPQHF
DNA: TGTGCCAGCAGCCAAGAAGGAGGCGTGAGGAATCAGCCCCAGCATTTT

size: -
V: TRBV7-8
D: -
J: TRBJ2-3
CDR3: CASSLGNKDSYTDTQYF
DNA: TGTGCCAGCAGCTTAGGCAATAAAGACAGCTACACAGATACGCAGTATTTT

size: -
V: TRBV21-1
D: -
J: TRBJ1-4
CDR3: CASSKDIYRKTNEKLFF
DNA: TGTGCCAGCAGCAAAGACATTTACAGGAAAACTAATGAAAAACTGTTTTTT

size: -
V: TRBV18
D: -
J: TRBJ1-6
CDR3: CASSSGNSPLHF
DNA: TGTGCCAGCTCCTCAGGGAATTCACCCCTCCACTTT

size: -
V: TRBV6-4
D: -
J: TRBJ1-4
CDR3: CASRVRDYHPSNEKLFF
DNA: TGTGCCAGCAGAGTCAGGGACTATCATCCATCTAATGAAAAACTGTTTTTT